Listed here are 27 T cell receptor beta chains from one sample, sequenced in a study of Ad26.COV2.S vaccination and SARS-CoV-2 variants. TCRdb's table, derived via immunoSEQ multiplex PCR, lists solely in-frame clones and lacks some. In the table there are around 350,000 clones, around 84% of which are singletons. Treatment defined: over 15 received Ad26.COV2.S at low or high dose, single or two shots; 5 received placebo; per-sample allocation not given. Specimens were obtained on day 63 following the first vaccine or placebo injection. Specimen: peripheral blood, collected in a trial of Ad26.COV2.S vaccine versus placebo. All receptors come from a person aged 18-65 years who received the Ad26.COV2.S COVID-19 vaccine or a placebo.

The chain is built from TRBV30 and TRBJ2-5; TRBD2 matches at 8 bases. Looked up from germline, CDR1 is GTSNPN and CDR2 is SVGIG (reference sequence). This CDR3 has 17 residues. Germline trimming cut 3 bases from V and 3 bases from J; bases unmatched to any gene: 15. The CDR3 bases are TGTGCCTGGAGACGCCGGGAGGGGGGTCTGAGAAAAGAGACCCAGTACTTC. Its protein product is CAWRRREGGLRKETQYF.

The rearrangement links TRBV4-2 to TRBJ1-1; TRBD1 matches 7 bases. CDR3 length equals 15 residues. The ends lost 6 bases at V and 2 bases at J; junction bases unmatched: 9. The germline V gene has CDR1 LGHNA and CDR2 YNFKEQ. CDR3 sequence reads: CASRERQGGNTEAFF. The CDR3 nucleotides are TGTGCCAGCAGAGAAAGACAGGGAGGAAACACTGAAGCTTTCTTT.

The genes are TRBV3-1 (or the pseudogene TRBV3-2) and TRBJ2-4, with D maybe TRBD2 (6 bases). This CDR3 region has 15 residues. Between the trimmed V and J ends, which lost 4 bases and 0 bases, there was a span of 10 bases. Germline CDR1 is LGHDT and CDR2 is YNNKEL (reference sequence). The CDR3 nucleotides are TGTGCCAGCAGCCCCGCCGGGGGAGCCAAAAACATTCAGTACTTC. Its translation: CASSPAGGAKNIQYF.

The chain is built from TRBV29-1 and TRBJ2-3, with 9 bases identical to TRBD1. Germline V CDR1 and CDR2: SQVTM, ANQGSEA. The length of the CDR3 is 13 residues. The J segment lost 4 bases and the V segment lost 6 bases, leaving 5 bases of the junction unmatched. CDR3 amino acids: CSVSQGAPDTQYF. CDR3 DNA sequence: TGCAGCGTATCACAGGGGGCCCCAGATACGCAGTATTTT.

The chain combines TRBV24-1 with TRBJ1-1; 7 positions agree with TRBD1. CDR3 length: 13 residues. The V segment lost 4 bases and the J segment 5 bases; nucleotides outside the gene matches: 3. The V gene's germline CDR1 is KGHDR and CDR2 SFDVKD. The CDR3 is CATSEAGGTEAFF. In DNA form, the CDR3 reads TGTGCCACCAGTGAAGCAGGGGGAACTGAAGCTTTCTTT.

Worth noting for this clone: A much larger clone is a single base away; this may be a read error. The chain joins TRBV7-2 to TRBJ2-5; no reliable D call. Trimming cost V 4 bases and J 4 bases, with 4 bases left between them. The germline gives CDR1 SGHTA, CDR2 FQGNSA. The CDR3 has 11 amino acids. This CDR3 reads CASSWGETQYF. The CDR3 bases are TGTGCCAGCAGCTGGGGAGAGACCCAGTACTTC.

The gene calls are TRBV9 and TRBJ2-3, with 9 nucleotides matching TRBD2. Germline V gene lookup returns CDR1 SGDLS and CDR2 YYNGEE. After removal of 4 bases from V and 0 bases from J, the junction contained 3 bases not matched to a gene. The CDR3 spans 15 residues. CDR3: CASSRTSVSTDTQYF. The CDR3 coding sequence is TGTGCCAGCAGCCGGACTAGCGTAAGCACAGATACGCAGTATTTT.

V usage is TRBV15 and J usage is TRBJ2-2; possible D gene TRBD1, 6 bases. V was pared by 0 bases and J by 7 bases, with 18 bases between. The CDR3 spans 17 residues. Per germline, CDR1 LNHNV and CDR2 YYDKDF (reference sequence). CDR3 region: CATSRDFGERGIGELFF. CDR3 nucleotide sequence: TGTGCCACCAGCAGAGATTTCGGGGAGAGGGGGATCGGGGAGCTGTTTTTT.

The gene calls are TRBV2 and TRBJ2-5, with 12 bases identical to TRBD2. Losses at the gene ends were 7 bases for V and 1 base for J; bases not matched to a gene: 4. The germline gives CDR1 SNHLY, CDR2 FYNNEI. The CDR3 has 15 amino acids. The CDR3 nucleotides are TGTGCCAGCATTTCTAGCGGGGGGGGCCAAGAGACCCAGTACTTC. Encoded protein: CASISSGGGQETQYF. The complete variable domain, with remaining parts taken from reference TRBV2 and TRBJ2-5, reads EPEVTQTPSHQVTQMGQEVILRCVPISNHLYFYWYRQILGQKVEFLVSFYNNEISEKSEIFDDQFSVERPDGSNFTLKIRSTKLEDSAMYFCASISSGGGQETQYFGPGTRLLVL.

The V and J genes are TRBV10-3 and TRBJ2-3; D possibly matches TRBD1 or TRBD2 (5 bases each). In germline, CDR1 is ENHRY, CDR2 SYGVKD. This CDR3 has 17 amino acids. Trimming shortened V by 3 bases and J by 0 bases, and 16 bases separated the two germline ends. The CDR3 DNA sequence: TGTGCCATCAGTGACCAGAGAGGGACGGCAAGCACAGATACGCAGTATTTT. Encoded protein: CAISDQRGTASTDTQYF.

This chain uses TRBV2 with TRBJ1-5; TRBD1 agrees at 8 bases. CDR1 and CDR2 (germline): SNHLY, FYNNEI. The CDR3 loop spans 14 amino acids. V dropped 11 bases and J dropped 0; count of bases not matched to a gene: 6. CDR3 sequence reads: CASTGENSNQPQHF. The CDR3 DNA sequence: TGTGCCTCGACAGGGGAGAATAGCAATCAGCCCCAGCATTTT. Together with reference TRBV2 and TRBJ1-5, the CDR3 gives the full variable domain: EPEVTQTPSHQVTQMGQEVILRCVPISNHLYFYWYRQILGQKVEFLVSFYNNEISEKSEIFDDQFSVERPDGSNFTLKIRSTKLEDSAMYFCASTGENSNQPQHFGDGTRLSIL.

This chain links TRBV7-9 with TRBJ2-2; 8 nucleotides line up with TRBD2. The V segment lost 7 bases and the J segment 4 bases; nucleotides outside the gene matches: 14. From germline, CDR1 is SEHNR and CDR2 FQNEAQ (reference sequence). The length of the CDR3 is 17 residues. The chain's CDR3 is CASTPTGASGPTGELFF. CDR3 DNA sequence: TGTGCCAGCACCCCGACGGGCGCTAGCGGGCCCACCGGGGAGCTGTTTTTT.

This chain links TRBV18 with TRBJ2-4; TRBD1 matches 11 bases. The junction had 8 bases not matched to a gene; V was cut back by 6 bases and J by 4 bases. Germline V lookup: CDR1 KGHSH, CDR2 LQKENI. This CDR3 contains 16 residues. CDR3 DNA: TGTGCCAGCTCGCCGGACAGGGGGCACAGAAAAAACATTCAGTACTTC. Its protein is CASSPDRGHRKNIQYF.

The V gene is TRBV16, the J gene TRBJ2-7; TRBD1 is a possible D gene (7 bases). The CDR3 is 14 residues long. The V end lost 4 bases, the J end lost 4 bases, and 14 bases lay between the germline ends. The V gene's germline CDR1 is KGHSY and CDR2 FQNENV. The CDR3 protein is CASSPTRGAYEQYF. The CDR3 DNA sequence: TGTGCCAGCAGCCCCACCAGGGGGGCATACGAGCAGTACTTC. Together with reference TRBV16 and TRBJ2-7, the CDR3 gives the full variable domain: GEEVAQTPKHLVRGEGQKAKLYCAPIKGHSYVFWYQQVLKNEFKFLISFQNENVFDETGMPKERFSAKCLPNSPCSLEIQATKLEDSAVYFCASSPTRGAYEQYFGPGTRLTVT.

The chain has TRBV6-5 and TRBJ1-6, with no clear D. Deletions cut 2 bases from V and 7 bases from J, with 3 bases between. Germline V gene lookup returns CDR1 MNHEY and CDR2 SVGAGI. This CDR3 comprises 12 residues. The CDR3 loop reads CASSYGNSPLHF. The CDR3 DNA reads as TGTGCCAGCAGTTACGGGAATTCACCCCTCCACTTT.

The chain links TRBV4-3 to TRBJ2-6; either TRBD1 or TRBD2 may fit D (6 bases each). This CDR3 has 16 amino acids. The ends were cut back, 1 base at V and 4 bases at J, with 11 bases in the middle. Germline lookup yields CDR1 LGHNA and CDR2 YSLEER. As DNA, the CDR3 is TGCGCCAGCAGCCAAGGTGGGGGGCTCGGGGCCAACGTCCTGACTTTC. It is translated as CASSQGGGLGANVLTF.

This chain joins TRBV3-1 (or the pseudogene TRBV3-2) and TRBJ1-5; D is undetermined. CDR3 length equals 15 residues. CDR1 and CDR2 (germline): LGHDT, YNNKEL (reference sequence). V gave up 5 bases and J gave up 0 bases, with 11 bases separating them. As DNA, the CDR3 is TGTGCCAGCAGCACTCGGAGGGTTAGCAATCAGCCCCAGCATTTT. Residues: CASSTRRVSNQPQHF.

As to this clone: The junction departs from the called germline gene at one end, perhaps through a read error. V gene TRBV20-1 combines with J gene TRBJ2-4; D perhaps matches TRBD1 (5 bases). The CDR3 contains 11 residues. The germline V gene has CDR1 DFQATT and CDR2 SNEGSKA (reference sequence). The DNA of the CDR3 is TGCAGTGCTACTAAGGACAAAAGGTGGGACTTC. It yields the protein CSATKDKRWDF.

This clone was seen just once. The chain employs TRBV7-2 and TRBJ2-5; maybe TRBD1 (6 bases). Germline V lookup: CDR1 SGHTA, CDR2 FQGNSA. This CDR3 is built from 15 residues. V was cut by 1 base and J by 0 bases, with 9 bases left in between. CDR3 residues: CASSLEDRYQETQYF. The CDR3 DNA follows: TGTGCCAGCAGCTTAGAAGACAGGTACCAAGAGACCCAGTACTTC.

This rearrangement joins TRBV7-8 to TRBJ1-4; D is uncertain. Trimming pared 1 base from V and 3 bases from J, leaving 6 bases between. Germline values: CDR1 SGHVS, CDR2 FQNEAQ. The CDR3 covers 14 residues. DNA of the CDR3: TGTGCCAGCAGCTTAGAGGAGTCTAATGAAAAACTGTTTTTT. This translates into CASSLEESNEKLFF.

The CDR3 reads CASSRFGPGQGGNEQFF. CDR3 in DNA: TGTGCCAGCAGTAGATTTGGCCCGGGACAGGGTGGCAATGAGCAGTTCTTC. The chain is built from TRBV6-2 or TRBV6-3 and TRBJ2-1; TRBD1 matches 9 bases. The CDR3 has 17 residues. Germline CDR1 and CDR2: MNHEY and SVGEGT. The V segment lost 5 bases and the J segment 6 bases; nucleotides outside the gene matches: 14.

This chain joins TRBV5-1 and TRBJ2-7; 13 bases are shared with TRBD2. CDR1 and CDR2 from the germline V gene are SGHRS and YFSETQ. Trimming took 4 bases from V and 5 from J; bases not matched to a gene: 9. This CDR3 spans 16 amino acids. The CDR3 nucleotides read TGCGCCAGCAGCAGAGGGACTAGCGGGGAAGGGGACGAGCAGTACTTC. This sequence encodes CASSRGTSGEGDEQYF.

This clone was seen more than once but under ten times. CDR3 loop: CASSREVLGEKLFF. In nucleotides, the CDR3 is TGCGCCAGCAGTAGGGAGGTGTTAGGTGAAAAACTGTTTTTT. The chain employs TRBV10-2 and TRBJ1-4; D gene uncertain. Trimming took 5 bases from V and 7 from J, leaving 14 bases between them. The CDR3 extends over 14 amino acids. The germline gives CDR1 WSHSY, CDR2 SAAADI.

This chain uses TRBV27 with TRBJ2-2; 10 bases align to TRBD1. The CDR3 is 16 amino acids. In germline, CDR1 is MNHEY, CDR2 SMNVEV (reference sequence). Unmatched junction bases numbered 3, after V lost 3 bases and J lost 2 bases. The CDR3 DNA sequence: TGTGCCAGCAGTTTCCAGACAGGGGGCAACACCGGGGAGCTGTTTTTT. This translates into CASSFQTGGNTGELFF.

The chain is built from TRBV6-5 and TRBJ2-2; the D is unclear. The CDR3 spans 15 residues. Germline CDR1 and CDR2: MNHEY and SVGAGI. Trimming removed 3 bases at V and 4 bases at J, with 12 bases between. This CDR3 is CASSYTYPATGELFF. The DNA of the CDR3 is TGTGCCAGCAGTTATACCTACCCAGCCACCGGGGAGCTGTTTTTT.

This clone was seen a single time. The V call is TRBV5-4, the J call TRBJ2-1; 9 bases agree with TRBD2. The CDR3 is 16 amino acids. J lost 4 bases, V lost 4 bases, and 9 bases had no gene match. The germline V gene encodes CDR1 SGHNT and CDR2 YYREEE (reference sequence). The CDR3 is CASSGKTSGNYNEQFF. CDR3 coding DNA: TGTGCCAGCAGCGGGAAGACTAGCGGAAATTACAATGAGCAGTTCTTC.

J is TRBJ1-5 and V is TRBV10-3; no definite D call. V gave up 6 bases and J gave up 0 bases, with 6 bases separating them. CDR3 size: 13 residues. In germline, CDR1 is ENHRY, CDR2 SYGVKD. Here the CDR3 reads CAISYISNQPQHF. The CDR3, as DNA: TGTGCCATCAGCTATATTAGCAATCAGCCCCAGCATTTT.